These T cell receptor beta chains were read from a single sample in a study of beta chain features in type 1 diabetes. Clones were sequenced by immunoSEQ multiplex PCR, and TCRdb holds only the in-frame ones, with some missing. The repertoire holds about 160,000 clones, with roughly 8% as singletons. The material sequenced was central memory CD4+ T cells from blood. These TCRs come from a woman aged 18-29 years with type 1 diabetes. The CDR3 runs from the conserved cysteine through the conserved F or W. The D gene is left open where the match is weak. The listing skips clone size in some rows; elsewhere it reads once, few, many or a size class.

TRBJ2-3 | TRBV7-3 | NA | few | CASSLTGLPKDTQYF | TGTGCCAGCAGCCTAACGGGACTTCCCAAGGATACGCAGTATTTT
TRBJ2-4 | TRBV7-9 | NA | many | CASSLGAGVTKNIQYF | TGTGCCAGCAGCTTAGGGGCAGGGGTGACCAAAAACATTCAGTACTTC
TRBJ1-5 | TRBV19 | TRBD1 | many | CASEDRGGQPQHF | TGTGCCAGCGAGGACAGGGGCGGGCAGCCCCAGCATTTT
TRBJ2-7 | TRBV7-2 | NA | few | CASSPTTEQYF | TGTGCCAGCAGCCCGACTACCGAGCAGTACTTC
TRBJ2-7 | TRBV2 | TRBD1 | NA | CASIRDRPSYEQYF | TGTGCCAGCATCCGGGACAGGCCTTCCTACGAGCAGTACTTC
TRBJ1-1 | TRBV11-2 | NA | few | CASQAWGQAEAFF | TGTGCCAGCCAAGCTTGGGGCCAGGCCGAAGCTTTCTTT
TRBJ2-3 | TRBV5-1 | NA | few | CASTVDRFSTDTQYF | TGCGCCAGCACCGTAGATCGGTTCAGCACAGATACGCAGTATTTT
TRBJ2-7 | TRBV11-2 | NA | NA | CASSLDRLAYEQYF | TGTGCCAGCAGCTTAGATCGACTTGCCTACGAGCAGTACTTC
TRBJ2-5 | TRBV7-6 | NA | few | CASSPDWDF | TGTGCCAGCAGTCCGGACTGGGACTTC
TRBJ2-2 | TRBV4-3 | NA | NA | CASRLEEGTNTGELFF | TGCGCCAGCAGACTCGAGGAGGGAACGAACACCGGGGAGCTGTTTTTT
TRBJ2-7 | TRBV23-1 | NA | NA | CASRGGCPYF | TGCGCCAGCAGGGGGGGTTGCCCGTACTTC
TRBJ2-5 | TRBV11-2 | TRBD2 | NA | CASSLSSGGSETQYF | TGTGCCAGCAGCTTATCTAGCGGGGGGTCGGAGACCCAGTACTTC
TRBJ1-5 | TRBV28 | NA | NA | CASSSGHRQPQHF | TGTGCCAGCAGTTCAGGGCACCGTCAGCCCCAGCATTTT
TRBJ1-5 | TRBV18 | NA | few | CASSRVRDGSQPQHF | TGTGCCAGCTCACGGGTCAGGGATGGTAGTCAGCCCCAGCATTTT